This TCR beta chain emerged from a study of T cell responses to AZD1222 COVID-19 vaccine. Libraries were prepared by immunoSEQ multiplex PCR; TCRdb keeps only in-frame clonotypes and omits some of them. The sample shows about 81,000 clones, roughly 90% of them seen only once. The sequence derives from an adult who received the AZD1222 COVID-19 vaccine. This specimen was peripheral blood, taken 28 days after the second AZD1222 dose.

Here the CDR3 reads CASRQLAGGGTDTQYF. DNA of the CDR3: TGTGCCAGCAGACAACTAGCGGGAGGAGGGACAGATACGCAGTATTTT. This rearrangement joins TRBV6-6 to TRBJ2-3; 12 bases match TRBD2. Germline V gives CDR1 MNHNY, CDR2 SVGAGI (reference sequence). V lost 6 bases to trimming and J lost 3 bases; unmatched junction nucleotides: 7. The length of the CDR3 is 16 residues.